A single sample is the source of the 10 T cell receptor beta chains below, sequenced in a study of cytomegalovirus exposure and HLA in healthy donors. Data came from immunoSEQ multiplex PCR; TCRdb stores just in-frame clones and leaves some out. The sample holds 200,000 to 250,000 clones, roughly 85% seen once. The source material was PBMCs. The receptors were sampled from a young woman in good health and CMV-seronegative.

The gene calls are TRBV10-3 and TRBJ1-3, with D perhaps TRBD1 (6 bases). Trimming pared 4 bases from V and 8 bases from J, leaving 12 bases between. Germline V gives CDR1 ENHRY, CDR2 SYGVKD. The CDR3 spans 13 residues. The CDR3 here is CAISAGVEDTIYF. In nucleotides, the CDR3 is TGTGCCATCAGTGCAGGGGTGGAGGACACCATATATTTT.

This clone was found once. The chain carries TRBV6-1 and TRBJ1-5; D gene uncertain. Deletions cut 0 bases from V and 3 bases from J, with 6 bases between. CDR3 length: 14 residues. Per the germline V gene, CDR1 is MNHNS and CDR2 is SASEGT. The CDR3: CASSEAGSNQPQHF. The CDR3 DNA is TGTGCCAGCAGTGAAGCAGGTTCCAATCAGCCCCAGCATTTT.

The genes are TRBV14 and TRBJ2-1; 12 nucleotides match TRBD2. In germline, CDR1 is SGHDN, CDR2 FVKESK. The CDR3 spans 17 residues. Trimming cost V 4 bases and J 5 bases; bases outside gene matches: 9. CDR3 in amino acids: CASSLFRLAGVNNEQFF. Here the CDR3 DNA reads TGTGCCAGCAGCCTATTCCGACTAGCGGGAGTGAACAATGAGCAGTTCTTC.

V is TRBV6-1 and J is TRBJ2-5; TRBD1 might be the D (5 bases). Per the germline V gene, CDR1 is MNHNS and CDR2 is SASEGT. This CDR3 comprises 15 residues. V lost 4 bases and J lost 5, with 17 bases in between. CDR3 nucleotide sequence: TGTGCCAGCAGTGCTGGGTGGGGCCTCGGGGAGACCCAGTACTTC. Protein: CASSAGWGLGETQYF.

This clone was seen once. The chain employs TRBV5-1 and TRBJ1-3; D perhaps matches TRBD1 (6 bases). V was shortened by 4 bases and J by 4 bases, with 18 bases between the two germline ends. Per the germline V gene, CDR1 is SGHRS and CDR2 is YFSETQ. The length of the CDR3 is 16 residues. The CDR3 loop is CASSPDRMGPGNTIYF. The CDR3, as DNA: TGCGCCAGCAGCCCGGACAGAATGGGGCCCGGAAACACCATATATTTT.

The rearrangement uses TRBV29-1 and TRBJ1-2, with 7 bases aligning to TRBD1. V trimming: 6 bases; J trimming: 4 bases; junction bases outside the gene matches: 5. The CDR3 is 12 residues long. Germline V gene sequence: CDR1 SQVTM, CDR2 ANQGSEA. Here the CDR3 DNA reads TGCAGCGTCAGGGACAGTGTCTATGGCTACACCTTC. As protein: CSVRDSVYGYTF.

The chain joins TRBV5-1 to TRBJ2-4, with TRBD1 identical over 8 bases. J was trimmed by 0 bases and V by 2 bases; bases with no gene match: 4. This CDR3 has 16 amino acids. Germline CDR1 SGHRS, CDR2 YFSETQ. The CDR3 bases are TGCGCCAGCAGCTTAAGGACAGGGATAGCCAAAAACATTCAGTACTTC. Amino acid sequence: CASSLRTGIAKNIQYF.

Details on this clone: Within the sample, other DNA sequences also encode this same CDR3. The CDR3 is CASSLGQYNEQFF. DNA for the CDR3: TGCGCCAGCAGCCTTGGGCAGTACAATGAGCAGTTCTTC. The chain is built from TRBV5-1 and TRBJ2-1; D remains ambiguous. Germline CDR1 reads SGHRS; CDR2 reads YFSETQ. The CDR3 spans 13 residues. V was cut by 4 bases and J by 4 bases, with 9 bases left in between.

This clone turned up a few times. The chain is built from TRBV6-4 and TRBJ2-3; 8 positions match TRBD2. V dropped 3 bases and J dropped 2; count of bases not matched to a gene: 1. This CDR3 has 14 residues. Per germline, CDR1 MRHNA and CDR2 SNTAGT. CDR3 sequence reads: CASSEAGDTDTQYF. The CDR3 coding sequence is TGTGCCAGCAGTGAAGCGGGAGACACAGATACGCAGTATTTT.

The V and J genes are TRBV10-2 and TRBJ1-6, with 10 bases fitting TRBD1. Trimming cost V 6 bases and J 8 bases; bases outside gene matches: 1. From germline, CDR1 is WSHSY and CDR2 SAAADI. There are 13 residues in the CDR3. As DNA, the CDR3 is TGCGCCAGCAGGGGGACAGGGGATTCACCCCTCCACTTT. It codes for CASRGTGDSPLHF.